A single sample gave rise to the 5 T cell receptor beta chains below, sequenced in a study of shared clonotypes between healthy human individuals. Assay: immunoSEQ multiplex PCR; the TCRdb copy retains only in-frame clones and omits some. The table shows approximately 740,000 clones, with 74% occurring only once. Sequencing was performed on memory CD4+ T cells sorted from blood. Specified subset: CD45RA-negative fraction. The receptors derive from a woman aged 25 to 39 in good health.

V and J are TRBV27 and TRBJ1-5; the match to TRBD1 covers 8 bases. CDR1 is MNHEY and CDR2 is SMNVEV in the germline V gene (reference sequence). This CDR3 comprises 14 residues. With V trimmed by 6 bases and J by 4 bases, 5 bases remained unmatched. The CDR3 DNA reads as TGTGCCAGCAGCATGGACAGGGCGAATCAGCCCCAGCATTTT. Its translation is CASSMDRANQPQHF.

V and J are TRBV19 and TRBJ2-5; 11 positions match TRBD2. The V segment lost 5 bases and the J segment 3 bases; nucleotides outside the gene matches: 14. Germline CDR1 and CDR2: LNHDA and SQIVND (reference sequence). The CDR3 has 18 residues. CDR3 region: CASSVFYSGRADKETQYF. The CDR3 DNA sequence: TGTGCCAGTAGTGTTTTCTATAGCGGGAGGGCCGATAAAGAGACCCAGTACTTC.

This clone has just a few counts. A clone one base away is much larger, so this may be a read error. This same CDR3 is encoded by further DNA sequences in the sample. The chain uses TRBV5-1 and TRBJ1-3; 9 nucleotides line up with TRBD1. Trimming cost V 2 bases and J 4 bases; bases outside gene matches: 4. This CDR3 has 15 residues. Germline CDR1 SGHRS, CDR2 YFSETQ. The CDR3 is CASSFGDRDGNTIYF. The CDR3 region has the DNA TGCGCCAGCAGCTTCGGGGACAGGGACGGAAACACCATATATTTT. Full variable domain (missing parts from reference TRBV5-1 and TRBJ1-3): KAGVTQTPRYLIKTRGQQVTLSCSPISGHRSVSWYQQTPGQGLQFLFEYFSETQRNKGNFPGRFSGRQFSNSRSEMNVSTLELGDSALYLCASSFGDRDGNTIYFGEGSWLTVV.

The V gene is TRBV5-8, the J gene TRBJ2-1; the match to TRBD2 covers 11 bases. V was pared by 4 bases and J by 12 bases, with 6 bases of the junction left unmatched. Germline V CDR1 and CDR2: SGHTS, YDEGEE. This CDR3 has 13 amino acids. Written as DNA, the CDR3 is TGTGCCAGCAGCCTGTTAGCGGGAGGGTTGCAGTTCTTC. Translating it yields CASSLLAGGLQFF.

As concerns this clone: At the DNA level, this CDR3 is encoded by other sequences in the same sample as well. The chain links TRBV11-3 to TRBJ2-7; 7 bases line up with TRBD2. V lost 1 base, J lost 3 bases, and 0 bases stayed unmatched. CDR1 and CDR2 (germline): SGHNT, YENEEA. CDR3 length equals 13 residues. For the CDR3, the DNA is TGTGCCAGCAGCTTAGGCGGGAGCTACGAGCAGTACTTC. Amino acid sequence: CASSLGGSYEQYF.